The entry that follows covers one T cell receptor beta chain sequence. Original processing notes: Nucleated cell counts were estimated from reference gene primer amplification. TCRdb's copy holds only in-frame clones and misses some; the assay was immunoSEQ multiplex PCR. V and J calls and clone size are given by that table; D and trimming were obtained from the DNA. The sample shows approximately 280,000 clones, roughly 90% of them seen only once. V dropped 3 bases and J dropped 9; count of bases not matched to a gene: 8. The CDR3 extends over 14 amino acids. Germline CDR1 and CDR2: MDHEN and SYDVKM. This sample is drawn from a study of blood T cell repertoires in COVID-19. Study information: COVID-19 samples collected from the United States, Italy and Spain covered acute and convalescent phases. The cDNA or gDNA used as material had been derived from T cells, B-cell-depleted T cells, or PBMCs.

The receptor comes from a woman aged 55-69 years with acute or convalescent COVID-19. The specimen was peripheral blood. This chain connects TRBV28 to TRBJ2-1; 7 bases are shared with TRBD2. CDR3 bases: TGTGCCAGCAGTTTGAGCGGTCCTAGCGGTGAGCAGTTCTTC. It specifies CASSLSGPSGEQFF. The complete variable domain, with remaining parts taken from reference TRBV28 and TRBJ2-1, reads DVKVTQSSRYLVKRTGEKVFLECVQDMDHENMFWYRQDPGLGLRLIYFSYDVKMKEKGDIPEGYSVSREKKERFSLILESASTNQTSMYLCASSLSGPSGEQFFGPGTRLTVL.